This TCR beta chain was profiled in a study of untreated major depressive disorder. Broader study findings: TRBV25-01 and TRBV02-01 followed the flow pattern without significance. Generalizability is limited by the comparatively small study sample. Private clones made up every subject's top five TRBV05-01 clones. Only three preselected Vbeta families were compared in sequencing.

The assay was immunoSEQ multiplex PCR, and TCRdb's table has in-frame clones only and misses some. This table has about 21,000 clones, 85% to 90% appearing once. Germline assignment: CDR1 MNHEY and CDR2 SMNVEV (reference sequence). CDR3 length: 16 amino acids. V dropped 4 bases and J dropped 0 bases, with 13 bases sitting between them. A remark on this clone: Its antigen is as yet unknown.

The sequenced sample consisted of CD4+ T cells from PBMCs. The chain has TRBV27 and TRBJ2-4; possibly TRBD2 for D (5 bases). The receptor comes from a woman between 35 and 50 years old in good health. The DNA of the CDR3 is TGTGCCAGCAGTTCCCGGGAACTTCTAGCCAAAAACATTCAGTACTTC. This gives the protein CASSSRELLAKNIQYF.